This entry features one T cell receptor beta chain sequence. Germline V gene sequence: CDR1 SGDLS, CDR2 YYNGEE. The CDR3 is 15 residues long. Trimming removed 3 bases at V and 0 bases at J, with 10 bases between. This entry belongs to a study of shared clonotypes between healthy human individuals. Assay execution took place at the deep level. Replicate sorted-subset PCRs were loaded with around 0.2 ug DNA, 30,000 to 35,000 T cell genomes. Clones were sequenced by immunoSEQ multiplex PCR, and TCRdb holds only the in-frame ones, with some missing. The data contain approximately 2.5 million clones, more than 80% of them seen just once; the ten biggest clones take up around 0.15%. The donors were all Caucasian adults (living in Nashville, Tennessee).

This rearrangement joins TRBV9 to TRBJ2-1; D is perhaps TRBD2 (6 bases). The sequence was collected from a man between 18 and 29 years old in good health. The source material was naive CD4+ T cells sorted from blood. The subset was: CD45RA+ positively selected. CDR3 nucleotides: TGTGCCAGCAGCGGGGACTCCGGCTCCTACAATGAGCAGTTCTTC. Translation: CASSGDSGSYNEQFF.